These 10 T cell receptor beta chains came from one sample sequenced in a study of Ad26.COV2.S vaccination and SARS-CoV-2 variants. Indicated treatment: around 19 received Ad26.COV2.S at low or high dose, single or two shots; 5 received placebo; per-sample allocation not given. Vaccine and placebo recipients were sampled on day 63 after the first injection. TCRdb's copy holds only in-frame clones and misses some; the assay was immunoSEQ multiplex PCR. The sample shows about 220,000 clones, 88% of them seen only once. The specimen comprised peripheral blood, sampled in a trial of Ad26.COV2.S vaccine versus placebo. The receptors here all came from a person between 18 and 65 years old who received the Ad26.COV2.S COVID-19 vaccine or a placebo.

V and J are TRBV7-2 and TRBJ2-1, with D perhaps TRBD1 (6 bases). Germline loops: CDR1 SGHTA, CDR2 FQGNSA. The V end was cut by 5 bases, the J end by 4 bases, with 12 bases between. This CDR3 has 14 amino acids. The CDR3 coding sequence is TGTGCCAGCAGCCCAGGGGACCTATACAATGAGCAGTTCTTC. Amino acids: CASSPGDLYNEQFF.

The V gene is TRBV5-1, the J gene TRBJ2-1; TRBD2 is a possible D gene (6 bases). The CDR3 totals 16 residues. CDR1 is SGHRS and CDR2 is YFSETQ in the germline V gene. Trimming took 5 bases from V and 8 from J, leaving 23 bases between them. The CDR3 DNA follows: TGCGCCAGCAGGTCTTCCGGGACTCTCGGGGTGCATGAGCAGTTCTTC. Amino acid sequence: CASRSSGTLGVHEQFF.

The rearrangement joins TRBV5-1 to TRBJ2-6; tentatively, D is TRBD2 (5 bases). V lost 0 bases, J lost 0 bases, and 7 bases lay in between. CDR1 is SGHRS, CDR2 YFSETQ, per germline. The CDR3 extends over 16 amino acids. CDR3 in DNA: TGCGCCAGCAGCTTGGGGGAGAGCTCTGGGGCCAACGTCCTGACTTTC. Translated, it gives CASSLGESSGANVLTF. The whole variable domain, remainder taken from reference TRBV5-1 and TRBJ2-6, is KAGVTQTPRYLIKTRGQQVTLSCSPISGHRSVSWYQQTPGQGLQFLFEYFSETQRNKGNFPGRFSGRQFSNSRSEMNVSTLELGDSALYLCASSLGESSGANVLTFGAGSRLTVL.

The gene calls are TRBV23-1 and TRBJ2-7; 10 bases map to TRBD1. TRBV23-1 is classed as an ORF, of uncertain function. The length of the CDR3 is 15 residues. Trimming removed 0 bases from V and 2 bases from J; junction bases left unmatched: 1. This CDR3 reads CASSQSGQGTYEQYF. In DNA form, the CDR3 reads TGCGCCAGCAGTCAATCGGGACAGGGGACCTACGAGCAGTACTTC.

The V gene is TRBV5-1, the J gene TRBJ1-2, with TRBD1 matching over 12 bases. The CDR3 contains 14 residues. CDR1 SGHRS and CDR2 YFSETQ come from the germline V gene. V lost 4 bases to trimming and J lost 2 bases; unmatched junction nucleotides: 0. The CDR3: CASSGTGGNYGYTF. The CDR3 coding sequence is TGCGCCAGCAGCGGGACAGGGGGCAACTATGGCTACACCTTC.

The V call is TRBV27, the J call TRBJ2-7, with a tentative D call TRBD1 (5 bases). The V end was cut by 6 bases, the J end by 6 bases, with 21 bases between. The CDR3 is 15 amino acids. Per germline, CDR1 MNHEY and CDR2 SMNVEV (reference sequence). The CDR3 sequence: CASSSLPAGKREQYF. The CDR3, as DNA: TGTGCCAGCAGCTCACTCCCGGCAGGGAAGCGCGAGCAGTACTTC.

The chain joins TRBV4-3 to TRBJ1-4, with D unresolved. There are 16 residues in the CDR3. The germline CDR1 and CDR2 sequences are LGHNA and YSLEER. V gave up 1 base and J gave up 0 bases, with 9 bases separating them. The CDR3 loop is CASSQVKGATNEKLFF. As DNA, the CDR3 is TGCGCCAGCAGCCAAGTAAAGGGTGCAACTAATGAAAAACTGTTTTTT.

In its sample, this clone was seen once. CDR3 sequence: CAISDGGGIKNTEAFF. The CDR3 coding sequence is TGTGCCATCAGTGACGGGGGCGGAATTAAGAACACTGAAGCTTTCTTT. This chain links TRBV10-3 with TRBJ1-1; D perhaps matches TRBD1 (6 bases). CDR1 is ENHRY, CDR2 SYGVKD, per germline. Trimming took 3 bases from V and 1 from J, leaving 15 bases between them. The CDR3 has 16 residues.

V gene TRBV6-1 combines with J gene TRBJ2-7; 7 bases agree with TRBD1. Germline V gives CDR1 MNHNS, CDR2 SASEGT. V shed 2 bases and J 2 bases; nucleotides not matched to a gene: 0. The CDR3 has 13 residues. The CDR3 here is CASSETGAYEQYF. DNA for the CDR3: TGTGCCAGCAGTGAAACAGGGGCCTACGAGCAGTACTTC.

The chain has TRBV28 and TRBJ2-7; 9 positions match TRBD1. Germline V gene lookup returns CDR1 MDHEN and CDR2 SYDVKM. V lost 1 base to trimming and J lost 3 bases; unmatched junction nucleotides: 4. The CDR3 runs to 15 residues. CDR3 amino acids: CASSLLPGQGYEQYF. CDR3 nucleotides: TGTGCCAGCAGTTTATTGCCGGGACAGGGCTACGAGCAGTACTTC.